What follows are 25 T cell receptor beta chains derived from one specimen sequenced in a study of blood T cell repertoires in COVID-19. Sequenced by immunoSEQ multiplex PCR; TCRdb stores in-frame clones only, minus some. The table shows 130,000 to 150,000 clones, with around four fifths occurring only once. Sequencing was done on a sample of peripheral blood. These receptors originate from a woman between 35 and 50 years old with active or convalescent COVID-19.

The chain uses TRBV6-5 and TRBJ1-1, with D perhaps TRBD1 (6 bases). Looked up from germline, CDR1 is MNHEY and CDR2 is SVGAGI. Trimming took off 8 bases at V and 0 bases at J, with 10 bases between the two ends. The CDR3 contains 13 residues. This CDR3 is CASGSGVNTEAFF. CDR3 nucleotide sequence: TGTGCCAGCGGATCAGGGGTGAACACTGAAGCTTTCTTT.

As for this clone: In the same sample, other DNA sequences code for this CDR3. The rearrangement links TRBV5-1 to TRBJ2-7; 8 nucleotides line up with TRBD1. The CDR3 is 15 residues long. Germline-derived CDR1 and CDR2 are SGHRS and YFSETQ. V trimming: 2 bases; J trimming: 2 bases; junction bases outside the gene matches: 6. The DNA for the CDR3 is TGCGCCAGCAGCTTAGGGGGGACAGGAACCTACGAGCAGTACTTC. This encodes CASSLGGTGTYEQYF.

The V gene is TRBV3-1 (or the pseudogene TRBV3-2), the J gene TRBJ2-1, with 10 bases identical to TRBD2. V gave up 6 bases and J gave up 8 bases; unmatched junction bases: 10. The CDR3 runs to 15 residues. CDR1 and CDR2 from the germline V gene are LGHDT and YNNKEL (reference sequence). CDR3 loop: CASRNRLAGLHEQFF. The CDR3 region has the DNA TGTGCCAGCAGGAATAGACTAGCGGGCTTACATGAGCAGTTCTTC.

This clone turned up a few times. The V gene is TRBV2, the J gene TRBJ1-1; 7 bases match TRBD1. Germline V gene data show CDR1 as SNHLY and CDR2 as FYNNEI. V was clipped by 0 bases and J by 12 bases; unmatched bases: 4. There are 12 residues in the CDR3. In DNA, the CDR3 is TGTGCCAGCAGTGAAGCGGGGACAGCGCCTTTCTTT. It is translated as CASSEAGTAPFF.

The V and J genes are TRBV19 and TRBJ2-3; TRBD1 is a possible D gene (5 bases). Germline V lookup: CDR1 LNHDA, CDR2 SQIVND (reference sequence). Trimming shortened V by 5 bases and J by 3 bases, and 15 bases separated the two germline ends. The CDR3 is 15 amino acids. CDR3: CASSPRQGITDTQYF. The CDR3 DNA follows: TGTGCCAGTAGTCCCCGGCAGGGAATAACAGATACGCAGTATTTT. Full variable domain (remainder filled in from reference TRBV19 and TRBJ2-3): DGGITQSPKYLFRKEGQNVTLSCEQNLNHDAMYWYRQDPGQGLRLIYYSQIVNDFQKGDIAEGYSVSREKKESFPLTVTSAQKNPTAFYLCASSPRQGITDTQYFGPGTRLTVL.

The chain couples TRBV7-9 to TRBJ1-6, with D hard to call. The CDR3 covers 14 residues. Trimming shortened V by 5 bases and J by 10 bases, and 15 bases separated the two germline ends. Germline CDR1 reads SEHNR; CDR2 reads FQNEAQ (reference sequence). In DNA form, the CDR3 reads TGTGCCAGCAGCCCTTCCGTGCCCGGGTCACCCCTCCACTTT. Translation: CASSPSVPGSPLHF.

V gene TRBV7-9 combines with J gene TRBJ1-6; 8 bases match TRBD1. The trim removed 5 bases at V and 3 bases at J, leaving 6 bases unmatched. The CDR3 spans 16 residues. CDR1 is SEHNR, CDR2 FQNEAQ, per germline (reference sequence). The CDR3 here is CASSPRTGIYNSPLHF. CDR3 DNA sequence: TGTGCCAGCAGCCCACGGACAGGGATCTATAATTCACCCCTCCACTTT. The full variable domain, completed using reference TRBV7-9 and TRBJ1-6, is DTGVSQNPRHKITKRGQNVTFRCDPISEHNRLYWYRQTLGQGPEFLTYFQNEAQLEKSRLLSDRFSAERPKGSFSTLEIQRTEQGDSAMYLCASSPRTGIYNSPLHFGNGTRLTVT.

The V gene is TRBV12-3 or TRBV12-4, the J gene TRBJ1-4, with D unclear. V lost 0 bases to trimming and J lost 8 bases, with 7 bases between them. The CDR3 length is 13 residues. The CDR3 sequence: CASSLAGMEKLFF. The CDR3 DNA sequence: TGTGCCAGCAGTTTAGCCGGGATGGAAAAACTGTTTTTT.

This clone was observed a handful of times. V and J are TRBV19 and TRBJ1-6; D is uncertain. CDR3 length: 14 amino acids. Germline CDR1 LNHDA, CDR2 SQIVND (reference sequence). Deletions cut 1 base from V and 12 bases from J, with 13 bases between. CDR3 nucleotides: TGTGCCAGTAGTATAGGCGGACGGGAGAGACCCCTCCACTTT. Translation: CASSIGGRERPLHF.

In this sample, this clone turned up a few times. V is TRBV19 and J is TRBJ1-1; weak D call: TRBD1 (6 bases). This CDR3 contains 13 residues. V was clipped by 4 bases and J by 5 bases, with 11 bases between them. Looked up from germline, CDR1 is LNHDA and CDR2 is SQIVND (reference sequence). Here the CDR3 DNA reads TGTGCCAGTAGTAGCACAGGGCGGACTGAAGCTTTCTTT. It yields the protein CASSSTGRTEAFF. The full variable domain, with the rest looked up from reference TRBV19 and TRBJ1-1, is DGGITQSPKYLFRKEGQNVTLSCEQNLNHDAMYWYRQDPGQGLRLIYYSQIVNDFQKGDIAEGYSVSREKKESFPLTVTSAQKNPTAFYLCASSSTGRTEAFFGQGTRLTVV.

This clone was picked up a small number of times. V is TRBV19 and J is TRBJ1-5, with D possibly matching TRBD1 (6 bases). Germline V gene lookup returns CDR1 LNHDA and CDR2 SQIVND (reference sequence). Trimming took off 3 bases at V and 4 bases at J, with 13 bases between the two ends. This CDR3 region has 15 residues. CDR3 DNA: TGTGCCAGTAGTATTGGACAGCTCTCTAATCAGCCCCAGCATTTT. As protein: CASSIGQLSNQPQHF.

The chain joins TRBV4-2 to TRBJ1-5, with 9 bases fitting TRBD1. From germline, CDR1 is LGHNA and CDR2 YNFKEQ. The CDR3 is 19 amino acids. Germline trimming cut 1 base from V and 0 bases from J; bases unmatched to any gene: 10. The CDR3 sequence: CASSQGGWTGANSNQPQHF. CDR3 sequence (DNA): TGTGCCAGCAGCCAAGGGGGGTGGACAGGGGCGAATAGCAATCAGCCCCAGCATTTT.

The genes are TRBV6-5 and TRBJ1-6; 8 bases fit TRBD1. Germline V CDR1 and CDR2: MNHEY, SVGAGI. With V trimmed by 7 bases and J by 6 bases, 5 bases remained unmatched. This CDR3 is 14 amino acids long. CDR3 region: CASTRTGTNSPLHF. The CDR3 DNA reads as TGTGCCAGCACCCGGACAGGGACTAATTCACCCCTCCACTTT.

The CDR3 DNA sequence: TGTGCCTTACTTGACAGGGCAATTTCCACAGATACGCAGTATTTT. This codes for CALLDRAISTDTQYF. This chain joins TRBV5-4 and TRBJ2-3, with 7 bases aligning to TRBD1. After removal of 10 bases from V and 2 bases from J, the junction contained 13 bases not matched to a gene. Per germline, CDR1 SGHNT and CDR2 YYREEE (reference sequence). There are 15 residues in the CDR3. Full variable domain (rest looked up from reference TRBV5-4 and TRBJ2-3): ETGVTQSPTHLIKTRGQQVTLRCSSQSGHNTVSWYQQALGQGPQFIFQYYREEENGRGNFPPRFSGLQFPNYSSELNVNALELDDSALYLCALLDRAISTDTQYFGPGTRLTVL.

The genes are TRBV28 and TRBJ1-2; 11 nucleotides line up with TRBD1. The J segment lost 8 bases and the V segment lost 10 bases, leaving 6 bases of the junction unmatched. CDR3 length: 12 amino acids. Per the germline V gene, CDR1 is MDHEN and CDR2 is SYDVKM. Here the CDR3 DNA reads TGTGCCACCGGACAGGGGGCGAGAGGCTACACCTTC. Amino acid sequence: CATGQGARGYTF.

The chain combines TRBV19 with TRBJ2-2; TRBD2 matches at 14 bases. CDR3 length equals 17 residues. The J segment lost 4 bases and the V segment lost 3 bases, leaving 4 bases of the junction unmatched. Germline V gene data show CDR1 as LNHDA and CDR2 as SQIVND (reference sequence). CDR3 residues: CASSIGGLAGVTGELFF. In DNA form, the CDR3 reads TGTGCCAGTAGTATCGGGGGACTAGCGGGAGTCACCGGGGAGCTGTTTTTT.

This clone was seen only once. CDR3 nucleotide sequence: TGTGCCAGCAGTTTTCTTGACAGGAGGAACACTGAAGCTTTCTTT. Protein sequence: CASSFLDRRNTEAFF. The rearrangement links TRBV28 to TRBJ1-1, with D possibly being TRBD1 (6 bases). CDR3 length equals 15 residues. Germline-derived CDR1 and CDR2 are MDHEN and SYDVKM. V was trimmed by 3 bases and J by 1 base, leaving 12 bases between them.

The rearrangement joins TRBV3-1 (or the pseudogene TRBV3-2) to TRBJ1-5; the match to TRBD1 covers 10 bases. The CDR3 has 15 amino acids. V dropped 1 base and J dropped 6; count of bases not matched to a gene: 3. Germline V CDR1 and CDR2: LGHDT, YNNKEL (reference sequence). The CDR3 region is CASSQGQGALQPQHF. The CDR3 bases are TGTGCCAGCAGCCAAGGACAGGGGGCCCTTCAGCCCCAGCATTTT.

The genes are TRBV29-1 and TRBJ1-5, with D maybe TRBD1 (5 bases). Germline V lookup: CDR1 SQVTM, CDR2 ANQGSEA. V lost 4 bases and J 1 base, leaving 11 bases between the germline ends. This CDR3 is built from 14 residues. The CDR3 DNA sequence: TGCAGCGTTGTCGCGGGGGGGAGCAATCAGCCCCAGCATTTT. Encoded protein: CSVVAGGSNQPQHF.

J is TRBJ1-4 and V is TRBV5-5, with TRBD1 identical over 9 bases. This CDR3 is built from 17 residues. The germline CDR1 and CDR2 sequences are SGHKS and YYEKEE (reference sequence). V was clipped by 4 bases and J by 5 bases; unmatched bases: 12. The CDR3 nucleotides are TGTGCCAGCAGCACCGGGACAGGGCGCCCGCTAAATGAAAAACTGTTTTTT. Protein sequence: CASSTGTGRPLNEKLFF.

This chain connects TRBV19 to TRBJ1-5; D not certain. Germline V gene data show CDR1 as LNHDA and CDR2 as SQIVND (reference sequence). V shed 3 bases and J shed 1 base, with 10 bases lying between them. This CDR3 region has 15 residues. The CDR3 DNA reads TGTGCCAGTAGTATTACCGGGATGAGCAATCAGCCCCAGCATTTT. This encodes CASSITGMSNQPQHF.

V usage is TRBV10-2 and J usage is TRBJ2-7; 9 nucleotides match TRBD1. The CDR3 consists of 15 residues. Germline CDR1 and CDR2: WSHSY and SAAADI. V shed 3 bases and J 3 bases; nucleotides not matched to a gene: 6. The CDR3 sequence is CASSDRTGADYEQYF. As DNA, the CDR3 is TGCGCCAGCAGTGACAGGACAGGGGCCGACTACGAGCAGTACTTC.

V is TRBV27 and J is TRBJ1-2; TRBD1 agrees at 10 bases. Germline V gives CDR1 MNHEY, CDR2 SMNVEV (reference sequence). The CDR3 contains 14 residues. Losses at the gene ends were 6 bases for V and 3 bases for J; bases not matched to a gene: 4. This chain's CDR3 is CASRTGTGDYGYTF. The CDR3 DNA is TGTGCCAGCAGGACCGGGACAGGGGACTATGGCTACACCTTC.

V gene TRBV28 combines with J gene TRBJ1-1; a possible D gene is TRBD1 (5 bases). V was cut by 7 bases and J by 0 bases, with 12 bases left in between. Germline CDR1 is MDHEN and CDR2 is SYDVKM. The length of the CDR3 is 14 residues. The DNA of the CDR3 is TGTGCCAGCATCAGGGTCCCCATGAACACTGAAGCTTTCTTT. Its protein product is CASIRVPMNTEAFF.

This clone was seen only once. The rearrangement links TRBV21-1 to TRBJ1-4; the table calls TRBD1, which could not be checked here. TRBV21-1 is classified as a pseudogene. The CDR3 runs 19 residues. As DNA, the CDR3 is TGTGCCAGCAGCAATTACCCGATGGACAGGGGGCTAACTAATGAAAAACTGTTTTTT. Translation: CASSNYPMDRGLTNEKLFF.